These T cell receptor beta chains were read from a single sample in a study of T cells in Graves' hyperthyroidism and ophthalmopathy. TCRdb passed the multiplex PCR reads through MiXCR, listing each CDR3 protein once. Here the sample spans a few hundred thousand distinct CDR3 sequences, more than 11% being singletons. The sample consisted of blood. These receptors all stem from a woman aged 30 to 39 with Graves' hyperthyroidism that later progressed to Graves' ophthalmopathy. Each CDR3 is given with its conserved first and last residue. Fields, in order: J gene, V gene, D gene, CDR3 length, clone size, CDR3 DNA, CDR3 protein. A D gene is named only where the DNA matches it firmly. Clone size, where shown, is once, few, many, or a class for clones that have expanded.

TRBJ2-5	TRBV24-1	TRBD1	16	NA	TGTGCCACCAGTGACCTAGGGACAGGGGAACAAGAGACCCAGTACTTC	CATSDLGTGEQETQYF
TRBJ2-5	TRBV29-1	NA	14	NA	TGCAGCGTTGATAGTCGGGGGTACCAAGAGACCCAGTACTTC	CSVDSRGYQETQYF
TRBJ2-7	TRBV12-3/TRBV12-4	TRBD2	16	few	TGTGCCAGCAGTTTAGGGCTAGCGGGGCCTCCTGGCGAGCAGTGCTTC	CASSLGLAGPPGEQCF
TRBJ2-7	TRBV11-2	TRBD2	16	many	TGTGCCAGCAGCCAGGGACGGACTAGCGACAAATACGAGCAGTACTTC	CASSQGRTSDKYEQYF
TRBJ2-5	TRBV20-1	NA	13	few	TGCAGTGCCCTGGGGGCAATCCAAGAGACCCAGTACTTC	CSALGAIQETQYF
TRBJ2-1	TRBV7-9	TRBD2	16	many	TGTGCCAGCAGCTTAAGTGCAATAGCGGGCCTCAATGAGCAGTTCTTC	CASSLSAIAGLNEQFF
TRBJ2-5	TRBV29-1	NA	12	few	TGCAGCTTCTACCTCGGGGGAGAGACCCAGTACTTC	CSFYLGGETQYF
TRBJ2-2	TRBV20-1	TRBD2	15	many	TGCAGTGCTAGAGCCGGGACTACCAACACCGGGGAGCTGTTTTTT	CSARAGTTNTGELFF
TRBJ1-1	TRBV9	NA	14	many	TGTGCCAGCAGCGTAGAACAGACGGGAACTGAAGCTTTCTTT	CASSVEQTGTEAFF
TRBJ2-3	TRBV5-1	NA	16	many	TGCGCCAGCAGCTTGGGGGGGAACTTTGAAACAGATACGCAGTATTTT	CASSLGGNFETDTQYF
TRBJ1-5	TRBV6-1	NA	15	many	TGTGCCAGCAGTTATAATTCGGACCTCAATCAGCCCCAGCATTTT	CASSYNSDLNQPQHF
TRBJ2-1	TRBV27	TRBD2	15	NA	TGTGCCAGCAGTTCTGGACTAGCGGGAGTTGGCGAGCAGTTCTTC	CASSSGLAGVGEQFF
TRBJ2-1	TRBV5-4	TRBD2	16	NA	TGTGCCAGCAGCTTGGATCTAGCGGGGAGGAGCAATGAGCAGTTCTTC	CASSLDLAGRSNEQFF
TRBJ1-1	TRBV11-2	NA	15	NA	TGTGCCAGCAGCTTAGTCGAGAGGTGGAACACTGAAGCTTTCTTT	CASSLVERWNTEAFF
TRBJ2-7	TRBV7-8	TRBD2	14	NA	TGTGCCAGCAGCTTAGTGGCGGGAGCAGGCGAGCAGTACTTC	CASSLVAGAGEQYF
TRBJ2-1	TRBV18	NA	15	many	TGTGCCAGCTCACCACCAGGTGTCCAGGTCGATGAGCAGTTCTTC	CASSPPGVQVDEQFF
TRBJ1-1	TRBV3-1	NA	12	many	TGTGCCAGTTGCGACGGGAACACTGAAGCTTTCTTT	CASCDGNTEAFF
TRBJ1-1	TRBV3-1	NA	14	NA	TGTGCCAGCAGCCCGGGTCCCGGGCGGACTGAAGCTTTCTTT	CASSPGPGRTEAFF
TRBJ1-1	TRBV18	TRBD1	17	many	TGTGCCAGCTCACCGGCGCCGGGGACAGTACAGAACACTGAAGCTTTCTTT	CASSPAPGTVQNTEAFF
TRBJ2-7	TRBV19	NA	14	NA	TGTGCCAGTAGTATAGAGGGGGAGACGTACGAGCAGTACTTC	CASSIEGETYEQYF
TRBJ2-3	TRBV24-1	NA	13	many	TGTGCCACCAGTGACCCGCCCACGGATACGCAGTATTTT	CATSDPPTDTQYF
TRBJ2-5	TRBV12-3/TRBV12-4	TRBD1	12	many	TGTGCCAGCAGGGGGACAGGGGGCGGGTTGTACTTC	CASRGTGGGLYF
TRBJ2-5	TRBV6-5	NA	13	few	TGTGCCAGCAGTTACGGGGGCCTCGAGACCCAGTACTTC	CASSYGGLETQYF
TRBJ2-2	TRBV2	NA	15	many	TGTGCCAGCAGTGAAGGACTAGGTTCTTCCGGGGAGCTGTTTTTT	CASSEGLGSSGELFF
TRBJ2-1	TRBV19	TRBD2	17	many	TGTGCCAGTAGTATAATCGAGGCTAGCGGGAGGCCCAATGAGCAGTTCTTC	CASSIIEASGRPNEQFF
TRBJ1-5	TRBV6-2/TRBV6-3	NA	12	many	TGTGCCAGCAGCCCTCAGAATCAGCCCCAGCATTTT	CASSPQNQPQHF
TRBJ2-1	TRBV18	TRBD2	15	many	TGTGCCAGCTCGTGGACTAGCGGGAGTGACAATGAGCAGTTCTTC	CASSWTSGSDNEQFF
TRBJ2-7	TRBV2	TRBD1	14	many	TGTGCCAGCAGTTTTCCGGGACAGGGTTCCGAGCAGTACTTC	CASSFPGQGSEQYF
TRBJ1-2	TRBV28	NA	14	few	TGTGCCAGCAGCCGCCGACACCCTAACTATGGCTACACCTTC	CASSRRHPNYGYTF
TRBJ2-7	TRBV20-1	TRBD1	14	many	TGCAGTGCTATAGACAGGGGCAGTACCTACGAGCAGTACTTC	CSAIDRGSTYEQYF
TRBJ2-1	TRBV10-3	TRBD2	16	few	TGTGCCATCAGTGGGACTAGCGACTACTCCTACAATGAGCAGTTCTTC	CAISGTSDYSYNEQFF
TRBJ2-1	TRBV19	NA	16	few	TGTGCCAGTACCGTCTCCCAGGGTAAACGTACGAATGAGCAGTTCTTC	CASTVSQGKRTNEQFF
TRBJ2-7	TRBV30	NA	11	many	TGTGCCTGGAGTGTGACATTAGAGCAGTACTTC	CAWSVTLEQYF
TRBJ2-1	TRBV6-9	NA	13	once	TGCGCCAGCAGGCGACAACGTCGGGATGAGCAGTTCTTC	CASRRQRRDEQFF
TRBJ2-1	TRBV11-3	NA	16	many	TGTGCCAGCAGCTTAGGGGGGGACATCTCCTACAATGAGCAGTTCTTC	CASSLGGDISYNEQFF
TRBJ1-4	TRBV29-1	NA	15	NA	TGCAGCGTTGGCTTTCTCAGGGAACCGGGAGAAAAACTGTTTTTT	CSVGFLREPGEKLFF
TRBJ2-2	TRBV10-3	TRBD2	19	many	TGTGCCATCACCGGATCGACTAGCGGGAGAGGGGAGAACACCGGGGAGCTGTTTTTT	CAITGSTSGRGENTGELFF
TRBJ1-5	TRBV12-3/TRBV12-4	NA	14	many	TGTGCCAGCAGTTCATCCGGGGTTGACCAGCCCCAGCATTTT	CASSSSGVDQPQHF
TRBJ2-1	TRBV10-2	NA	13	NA	TGCGCCAGCAGTGAAACGGGGAAGAATGAGCAGTTCTTC	CASSETGKNEQFF
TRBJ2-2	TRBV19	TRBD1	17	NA	TGTGCCAGTAGTAGAGCCGGGACAGAGCTCTTCACTGGGGAGCTGTTTTTT	CASSRAGTELFTGELFF
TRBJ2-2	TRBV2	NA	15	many	TGTGCCAGCAGTCCCTTGGGGGGGAACACCGGGGAGCTGTTTTTT	CASSPLGGNTGELFF
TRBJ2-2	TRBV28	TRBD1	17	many	TGTGCCAGCAGCACAGGGGGCCTCAGTCCCAACACCGGGGAGCTGTTTTTT	CASSTGGLSPNTGELFF
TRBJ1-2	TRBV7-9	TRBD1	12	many	TGTGCCAGCAGCCGCACAGGGGATGGCTACACCTTC	CASSRTGDGYTF
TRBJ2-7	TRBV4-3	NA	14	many	TGCGCCAGCAGCCGTGGACAGAGGGGATACGAGCAGTACTTC	CASSRGQRGYEQYF
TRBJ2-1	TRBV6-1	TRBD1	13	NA	TGTGCCAGCAGTGAAGAGGTCAGGGGGCTCAAGTTCTTC	CASSEEVRGLKFF
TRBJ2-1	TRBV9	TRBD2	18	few	TGTGCCAGCAGCGTAGAGGGGGAAAGCGGGAGGTACTACAATGAGCAGTTCTTC	CASSVEGESGRYYNEQFF
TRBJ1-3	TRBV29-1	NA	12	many	TGCAGCGCCCCCGGCCCTCGGAACACCATATATTTT	CSAPGPRNTIYF
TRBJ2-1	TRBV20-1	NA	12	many	TGCAGTGCTAGAGCTTCCGGGACAGAGCAGTTCTTC	CSARASGTEQFF
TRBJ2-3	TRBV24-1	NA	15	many	TGTGCCACCAGTGACCGGACAGACCTCACAGATACGCAGTATTTT	CATSDRTDLTDTQYF
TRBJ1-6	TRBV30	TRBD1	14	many	TGTGCTTCCGATCGGGCGGACAGGGAGACACCCCTCCACTTT	CASDRADRETPLHF
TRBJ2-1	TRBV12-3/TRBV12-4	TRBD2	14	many	TGTGCCAGCAGTCCCGGACTAGCAGTGGATGAGCAGTTCTTC	CASSPGLAVDEQFF
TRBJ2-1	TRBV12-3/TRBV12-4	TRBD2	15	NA	TGTGCCAGCAGTATCGGACTAGCGCAGCTCAATGAGCAGTTCTTC	CASSIGLAQLNEQFF